The 31 T cell receptor beta chains listed next were all sequenced from one sample in a study of a mutant IDH1 vaccine in newly diagnosed glioma (dated by TCRdb to the early 2020s). Library preparation employed the immunoSEQ multiplex PCR assay. TCRdb re-hosts the immuneACCESS table, in-frame sequences only. Its copies lack some clones; in the studies checked, an unresolved V gene accounts for under half of them, and the cause for the rest is not known. In all, the sample holds about 51,000 clones, and 78% of those were seen once. The top ten constitute less than 2% of the sample. The time point label of this sample denotes: week 5, during vaccination. Each vaccine dose, consisting of 300 ug of a 20-mer mutant IDH1 peptide in Montanide, was administered subcutaneously with topical imiquimod. No antigen has been assigned to these receptors. Specimen: PBMCs, collected from a glioma patient whose treatment included an IDH1 peptide vaccine. The receptors stem from a woman aged 40-49 years with glioma.

The chain carries TRBV19 and TRBJ1-3; D is perhaps TRBD1 (5 bases). V dropped 5 bases and J dropped 0 bases, with 14 bases sitting between them. Germline CDR1 and CDR2: LNHDA and SQIVND (reference sequence). This CDR3 has 16 residues. The CDR3 nucleotides read TGTGCCAGTAGTCTGGGGACGTTTATCTCTGGAAACACCATATATTTT. It codes for CASSLGTFISGNTIYF.

The chain is built from TRBV9 and TRBJ1-3; tentatively, D is TRBD1 (5 bases). The CDR3 covers 15 residues. V was pared by 0 bases and J by 8 bases, with 15 bases between. Germline CDR1 is SGDLS and CDR2 is YYNGEE. CDR3 in amino acids: CASSVDGTHRDTIYF. The CDR3, as DNA: TGTGCCAGCAGCGTAGATGGGACCCATAGGGACACCATATATTTT.

The chain couples TRBV2 to TRBJ2-2; unclear D gene. Germline V CDR1 and CDR2: SNHLY, FYNNEI. V lost 2 bases and J lost 1, with 5 bases in between. The CDR3 loop spans 14 amino acids. CDR3 sequence: CASSETENTGELFF. CDR3 DNA sequence: TGTGCCAGCAGTGAAACGGAGAACACCGGGGAGCTGTTTTTT.

The chain couples TRBV25-1 to TRBJ2-5; a weak D match, TRBD2 (5 bases). Looked up from germline, CDR1 is MGHDK and CDR2 is SYGVNS. The germline V and J ends were trimmed by 3 bases and 1 base, with 12 bases remaining between them. The CDR3 length is 15 residues. The CDR3 DNA reads as TGTGCCAGCAGTGACAAGCGGCGGATCCAAGAGACCCAGTACTTC. Its translation: CASSDKRRIQETQYF.

This chain joins TRBV29-1 and TRBJ1-1; TRBD1 matches 8 bases. Trimming removed 4 bases from V and 2 bases from J; junction bases left unmatched: 3. The CDR3 is 13 amino acids. Germline CDR1 is SQVTM and CDR2 is ANQGSEA. CDR3 nucleotides: TGCAGCGTTGTTGGACAGGGAAACACTGAAGCTTTCTTT. Protein: CSVVGQGNTEAFF.

The chain links TRBV9 to TRBJ2-2; the match to TRBD2 covers 12 bases. The CDR3 has 17 amino acids. With V trimmed by 2 bases and J by 1 base, 3 bases remained unmatched. CDR1 is SGDLS, CDR2 YYNGEE, per germline. DNA of the CDR3: TGTGCCAGCAGCGTGACTAGCGGGGGCCTGAACACCGGGGAGCTGTTTTTT. Residues: CASSVTSGGLNTGELFF.

The V and J genes are TRBV6-1 and TRBJ1-3, with D perhaps matching TRBD1 (5 bases). Germline V gene sequence: CDR1 MNHNS, CDR2 SASEGT. Trimming pared 7 bases from V and 2 bases from J, leaving 9 bases between. The CDR3 is made up of 13 amino acids. In nucleotides, the CDR3 is TGTGCCAGCACGCAGGGCCCTGGAAACACCATATATTTT. Its protein product is CASTQGPGNTIYF.

The CDR3 DNA is TGTGCCAGCAGCTTGGGCAGCCGACTGGACTATGGCTACACCTTC. It translates to CASSLGSRLDYGYTF. This chain connects TRBV5-4 to TRBJ1-2; D gene uncertain. This CDR3 region has 15 residues. V lost 0 bases, J lost 3 bases, and 12 bases lay in between. The germline gives CDR1 SGHNT, CDR2 YYREEE (reference sequence).

The chain links TRBV7-2 to TRBJ2-1; TRBD1 might be the D (5 bases). Germline V gives CDR1 SGHTA, CDR2 FQGNSA. V lost 5 bases to trimming and J lost 4 bases, with 15 bases between them. This CDR3 region has 15 residues. CDR3 protein: CASSDEVDKYNEQFF. The CDR3 nucleotides read TGTGCCAGCAGCGATGAGGTGGACAAATACAATGAGCAGTTCTTC.

The chain combines TRBV2 with TRBJ1-1; TRBD1 aligns across 9 bases. This CDR3 comprises 14 residues. Germline trimming cut 4 bases from V and 7 bases from J; bases unmatched to any gene: 7. The V gene's germline CDR1 is SNHLY and CDR2 FYNNEI. The CDR3 sequence: CASSVGQGLGEAFF. The CDR3 DNA is TGTGCCAGCAGTGTGGGACAGGGACTGGGTGAAGCTTTCTTT.

The chain combines TRBV4-3 with TRBJ2-2, with D hard to call. The germline gives CDR1 LGHNA, CDR2 YSLEER. Trimming removed 0 bases from V and 3 bases from J, with 20 bases in between. The CDR3 length is 19 residues. The CDR3 region is CASSQDSDWRERDTGELFF. In DNA, the CDR3 is TGCGCCAGCAGCCAAGACTCCGACTGGCGCGAACGAGACACCGGGGAGCTGTTTTTT.

The chain uses TRBV9 and TRBJ2-2; D is unresolved. V shed 0 bases and J shed 5 bases, with 2 bases lying between them. In germline, CDR1 is SGDLS, CDR2 YYNGEE. This CDR3 has 12 amino acids. This CDR3 is CASSVVTGELFF. The CDR3 bases are TGTGCCAGCAGCGTAGTGACCGGGGAGCTGTTTTTT.

The genes are TRBV5-1 and TRBJ2-2; 8 positions match TRBD2. CDR3 length: 20 residues. Per germline, CDR1 SGHRS and CDR2 YFSETQ. Unmatched junction bases numbered 15, after V lost 2 bases and J lost 0 bases. This CDR3 reads CASSFMGGLAGSANTGELFF. The CDR3 DNA follows: TGCGCCAGCAGCTTCATGGGAGGGCTAGCGGGTTCGGCGAACACCGGGGAGCTGTTTTTT.

The rearrangement uses TRBV19 and TRBJ2-7; 9 positions match TRBD1. After removal of 6 bases from V and 3 bases from J, the junction contained 9 bases not matched to a gene. Germline V gene data show CDR1 as LNHDA and CDR2 as SQIVND (reference sequence). The CDR3 spans 15 residues. As DNA, the CDR3 is TGTGCCAGTAGACCATCATTGGACAGGGGCTACGAGCAGTACTTC. Amino acid sequence: CASRPSLDRGYEQYF.

The genes are TRBV6-6 and TRBJ2-5, with unresolved D. The ends were cut back, 6 bases at V and 3 bases at J, with 11 bases in the middle. CDR3 length equals 13 residues. CDR1 and CDR2 (germline): MNHNY, SVGAGI (reference sequence). The CDR3 DNA is TGTGCCAGCAGCTTAGGTGGGAAAGAGACCCAGTACTTC. This sequence encodes CASSLGGKETQYF.

In its sample, this clone was seen once. The chain is built from TRBV29-1 and TRBJ2-7; TRBD1 matches 8 bases. CDR3 size: 15 residues. V was clipped by 3 bases and J by 3 bases; unmatched bases: 10. Germline loops: CDR1 SQVTM, CDR2 ANQGSEA. The CDR3 is CSVEARTGRLYEQYF. CDR3 nucleotide sequence: TGCAGCGTTGAGGCCCGGACAGGGAGGCTCTACGAGCAGTACTTC.

The chain combines TRBV10-3 with TRBJ2-4; a possible D gene is TRBD2 (5 bases). V was trimmed by 1 base and J by 0 bases, leaving 7 bases between them. The CDR3 runs 15 residues. Per germline, CDR1 ENHRY and CDR2 SYGVKD. The CDR3, as DNA: TGTGCCATCAGTGAGTTTGAGGGAGCCAAAAACATTCAGTACTTC. Protein sequence: CAISEFEGAKNIQYF.

The chain links TRBV28 to TRBJ1-4; no clear D. The germline V and J ends were trimmed by 2 bases and 8 bases, with 9 bases remaining between them. This CDR3 spans 13 amino acids. Germline CDR1 reads MDHEN; CDR2 reads SYDVKM. The CDR3 is CASSLPSGEKLFF. The CDR3 coding sequence is TGTGCCAGCAGTTTACCGTCCGGGGAAAAACTGTTTTTT.

The CDR3 is CASSPGQGISSGNTIYF. The CDR3 nucleotides are TGTGCCAGCAGCCCCGGACAGGGAATAAGCTCTGGAAACACCATATATTTT. The chain employs TRBV5-6 and TRBJ1-3; 8 nucleotides align to TRBD1. CDR1 is SGHDT, CDR2 YYEEEE, per germline. The CDR3 extends over 17 amino acids. V dropped 4 bases and J dropped 0; count of bases not matched to a gene: 9.

The rearrangement uses TRBV4-1 and TRBJ2-2, with D uncertain. The V gene lost 4 bases and the J gene lost 4 bases, with 7 bases spanning the gap. Germline loops: CDR1 MGHRA, CDR2 YSYEKL. This CDR3 is 13 amino acids long. The CDR3 sequence: CASSPWSTGELFF. The DNA of the CDR3 is TGCGCCAGCAGCCCTTGGAGCACCGGGGAGCTGTTTTTT.

The chain uses TRBV14 and TRBJ2-5, with 10 bases identical to TRBD2. This CDR3 has 16 amino acids. The germline gives CDR1 SGHDN, CDR2 FVKESK. The V gene end was trimmed by 6 bases and the J gene end by 9 bases; junction bases not matched to a gene: 16. The CDR3 DNA sequence: TGTGCCAGCAGTCTCCTTGGTCTAGCGGGGGCACAACCCCAGTACTTC. This codes for CASSLLGLAGAQPQYF.

The J gene is TRBJ2-7, the V gene TRBV5-6; D unresolved. The CDR3 is 15 amino acids. V lost 0 bases to trimming and J lost 2 bases, with 12 bases between them. Germline V gene lookup returns CDR1 SGHDT and CDR2 YYEEEE. The DNA for the CDR3 is TGTGCCAGCAGCTTGGAATTTGCCCGGGCCTACGAGCAGTACTTC. Translation: CASSLEFARAYEQYF.

The rearrangement links TRBV7-8 to TRBJ1-5; D is unclear. There are 14 residues in the CDR3. The V gene's germline CDR1 is SGHVS and CDR2 FQNEAQ. V lost 7 bases and J 4 bases, leaving 14 bases between the germline ends. In nucleotides, the CDR3 is TGTGCCAGCACCCCATGGGGTGCAAATCAGCCCCAGCATTTT. Residues: CASTPWGANQPQHF.

This chain uses TRBV4-2 with TRBJ2-7; 12 bases are a match to TRBD2. The CDR3 extends over 16 amino acids. With V trimmed by 6 bases and J by 6 bases, 12 bases remained unmatched. Germline V gives CDR1 LGHNA, CDR2 YNFKEQ. The CDR3 nucleotides are TGTGCCAGCAGACCGACTAGCGGGGGCTCGTTGGGCGAGCAGTACTTC. Amino acid sequence: CASRPTSGGSLGEQYF.

The chain carries TRBV29-1 and TRBJ2-1; a possible D gene is TRBD2 (6 bases). Trimming removed 2 bases from V and 6 bases from J, with 11 bases in between. Germline V gives CDR1 SQVTM, CDR2 ANQGSEA. This CDR3 comprises 13 residues. The CDR3 reads CSVESGRSNEQFF. CDR3 in DNA: TGCAGCGTTGAATCAGGGAGGAGCAATGAGCAGTTCTTC.

As concerns this clone: Other DNA variants within this sample encode the same CDR3. The chain employs TRBV4-1 and TRBJ1-2; D is ambiguous. Germline V lookup: CDR1 MGHRA, CDR2 YSYEKL. The CDR3 is made up of 14 amino acids. Trimming removed 7 bases from V and 4 bases from J, with 16 bases in between. CDR3 in amino acids: CASTSEGGRYGYTF. The DNA of the CDR3 is TGCGCCAGCACCAGCGAGGGCGGACGCTATGGCTACACCTTC.

This clone was picked up one time. The V call is TRBV7-9, the J call TRBJ2-7; D is possibly TRBD1 (5 bases). CDR1 is SEHNR, CDR2 FQNEAQ, per germline (reference sequence). This CDR3 spans 16 amino acids. The germline V and J ends were trimmed by 1 base and 3 bases, with 16 bases remaining between them. CDR3 in amino acids: CASSLGVSGMGYEQYF. CDR3 DNA: TGTGCCAGCAGCTTAGGGGTGTCAGGGATGGGCTACGAGCAGTACTTC.

This clone was seen only a few times. The rearrangement uses TRBV6-5 and TRBJ2-7, with 9 bases identical to TRBD1. Germline values: CDR1 MNHEY, CDR2 SVGAGI. The ends lost 6 bases at V and 5 bases at J; junction bases unmatched: 11. CDR3 size: 15 residues. CDR3 sequence: CASSPGWDRADEQYF. As DNA, the CDR3 is TGTGCCAGCAGCCCTGGGTGGGACAGGGCCGACGAGCAGTACTTC.

The CDR3 sequence: CASSLVGGGNSPLHF. The CDR3 DNA reads as TGCGCCAGCAGCTTGGTCGGGGGCGGGAATTCACCCCTCCACTTT. The rearrangement joins TRBV5-1 to TRBJ1-6; maybe TRBD1 (6 bases). Trimming removed 0 bases from V and 7 bases from J, with 11 bases in between. Germline CDR1 and CDR2: SGHRS and YFSETQ. The CDR3 covers 15 residues.

This clone turned up a few times. The chain carries TRBV9 and TRBJ2-2; perhaps TRBD2 as D (7 bases). Germline V lookup: CDR1 SGDLS, CDR2 YYNGEE. This CDR3 is 15 amino acids long. Trimming left V 0 bases short and J 7 bases short, with 13 bases between. The CDR3, as DNA: TGTGCCAGCAGCGTAGGGGGGGGGCCGATCGGGGAGCTGTTTTTT. As protein: CASSVGGGPIGELFF.

The rearrangement joins TRBV29-1 to TRBJ1-2; D gene unclear. This CDR3 comprises 12 residues. Germline V gene sequence: CDR1 SQVTM, CDR2 ANQGSEA. Trimming took 4 bases from V and 3 from J, leaving 9 bases between them. The CDR3 bases are TGCAGCGTTGGGTCGGAGGACTATGGCTACACCTTC. This encodes CSVGSEDYGYTF.